These T cell receptor beta chains were read from a single sample in a study of blood T cell repertoires in COVID-19. Profiled with immunoSEQ multiplex PCR; TCRdb holds only in-frame clones, not every one. The table lists 110,000 to 150,000 clones, around 81% of them singletons. The sample comprised peripheral blood. All receptors come from a human donor in a cohort sampled during active COVID-19. Both conserved end residues are part of each CDR3. Fields, in order: clone size, J gene, V gene, D gene, CDR3 DNA, CDR3 protein. D genes are given only for firm matches. A row's size may be missing; if present it is once, few, many or a size class.

>-|TRBJ2-7|TRBV7-9|TRBD1
TGTGCCAGCAGCCGAGGACAGGGTTACGAGCAGTACTTC
CASSRGQGYEQYF
>-|TRBJ1-6|TRBV2|TRBD1
TGTGCCAGCAGAAGGACAGGGTCTAATAATTCACCCCTCCACTTT
CASRRTGSNNSPLHF
>-|TRBJ2-1|TRBV21-1|-
TGTGCCAGCAGCACTGGGGAGGAGGCCTACAATGAGCAGTTCTTC
CASSTGEEAYNEQFF
>-|TRBJ2-7|TRBV21-1|-
TGTGCCAGGACCTGGACAGGGGCCACCTACGAGCAGTACTTC
CARTWTGATYEQYF
>-|TRBJ2-7|TRBV28|TRBD2
TGTGCCGCATATCCCGGGACTAGCTCTCACGAGCAGTACTTC
CAAYPGTSSHEQYF
>once|TRBJ2-5|TRBV7-9|-
TGTGCCAGCAGCATTATGACGTCAGGGCGGCAAGAGACCCAGTACTTC
CASSIMTSGRQETQYF
>-|TRBJ1-3|TRBV28|-
TGTGCCAGCAGTTCCCCGGTCTCTGGAAACACCATATATTTT
CASSSPVSGNTIYF
>-|TRBJ2-5|TRBV5-1|TRBD1
TGCGCCAGCAGCTTGGGGGACAGTTCGGAGACCCAGTACTTC
CASSLGDSSETQYF
>-|TRBJ2-5|TRBV7-2|TRBD2
TGTGCCAGCAGCTTAGAGGTAGCGGGAGGACCCCAAGAGACCCAGTACTTC
CASSLEVAGGPQETQYF
>-|TRBJ1-2|TRBV24-1|TRBD1
TGTGCCACCAGTGCTCGGACAGGCTATGGCTACACCTTC
CATSARTGYGYTF
>-|TRBJ2-2|TRBV19|-
TGTGCCAGTAGTAGGACAGTGAACACCGGGGAGCTGTTTTTT
CASSRTVNTGELFF
>few|TRBJ1-5|TRBV10-3|TRBD1
TGTGCCATCAGTGAGTTCTCCGGGACAGGGGATCAGCCCCAGCATTTT
CAISEFSGTGDQPQHF
>few|TRBJ1-1|TRBV28|-
TGTGCCAGCAGTCTAGTTGGAAGTCTTGAAGCTTTCTTT
CASSLVGSLEAFF
>-|TRBJ2-5|TRBV5-1|TRBD1
TGCGCCAGCAGCCAGGCTGGGACAGCGGAGACCCAGTACTTC
CASSQAGTAETQYF
>-|TRBJ2-7|TRBV7-9|TRBD2
TGTGCCAGCAGCTCCCCCCTAGCGGGAGGTAAATACGAGCAGTACTTC
CASSSPLAGGKYEQYF
>-|TRBJ2-2|TRBV13|TRBD2
TGTGCCAGCAGCACCACGGGACTAGCGGTAGAAAACACCGGGGAGCTGTTTTTT
CASSTTGLAVENTGELFF
>-|TRBJ2-6|TRBV4-1|TRBD1
TGCGCCAGCAGCCAGCAGGGACAGGGATTCGGATTTGGGGCCAACGTCCTGACTTTC
CASSQQGQGFGFGANVLTF
>-|TRBJ2-7|TRBV5-1|-
TGCGCCAGCAGTCGCCTAAGGGGCCACGAGCAGTACTTC
CASSRLRGHEQYF